The present TCR beta chain was sequenced within a study of blood T cell repertoires in COVID-19. A single count supports this clone. Produced via immunoSEQ multiplex PCR; TCRdb's table is partial and in-frame only. The sample yields 100,000 or so clones, 84% seen once. The germline gives CDR1 SGHNT, CDR2 YYREEE (reference sequence). Deletions cut 0 bases from V and 0 bases from J, with 9 bases between. The CDR3 extends over 15 amino acids. The source material was peripheral blood. This TCR was sampled from a man between 65 and 85 years old with active or convalescent COVID-19. The chain has TRBV5-4 and TRBJ1-1, with unresolved D. CDR3 in amino acids: CASSLENSLNTEAFF. The DNA for the CDR3 is TGTGCCAGCAGCTTGGAGAACAGTTTGAACACTGAAGCTTTCTTT. The full variable domain, in which reference TRBV5-4 and TRBJ1-1 provide the parts outside the CDR3, is ETGVTQSPTHLIKTRGQQVTLRCSSQSGHNTVSWYQQALGQGPQFIFQYYREEENGRGNFPPRFSGLQFPNYSSELNVNALELDDSALYLCASSLENSLNTEAFFGQGTRLTVV.